This T cell receptor beta chain was retrieved from a study of T-cell memory formation after mild COVID-19. This clonotype was seen a handful of times. TCRdb independently ran MiXCR on the 5' RACE reads; one entry per CDR3 protein. This sample yields roughly 480,000 distinct CDR3 sequences, of which roughly 23% are seen a single time; around 13% belongs to the top ten. V shed 11 bases and J shed 0 bases, with 10 bases lying between them. CDR3 length: 12 amino acids. This TCR came from an adult woman who had mild COVID-19 (a few samples of this study predate the infection). Cell type and time point are not known. What was sequenced was PBMCs or a T cell subset sorted from them (not recorded which). The chain employs TRBV12-3 or TRBV12-4 and TRBJ1-2; D gene ambiguous. The CDR3 is CAVRMSNYGYTF. The CDR3 DNA reads as TGTGCCGTCCGGATGTCTAACTATGGCTACACCTTC.